Presented here are 4 T cell receptor beta chains from one specimen sequenced in a study of shared clonotypes between healthy human individuals. Sequenced by immunoSEQ multiplex PCR; TCRdb stores in-frame clones only, minus some. In the table there are over a million clones, more than 75% of which are singletons. Sample: memory CD4+ T cells from PBMCs. The subset is: CD45RA-negative fraction. Every receptor here comes from a man aged 18 to 29 in good health. Some clones in this sample may be carry-over from other donors' samples.

The CDR3 DNA reads as TGTGCCAGCAGTGATGGGTTGGGCAATCAGCCCCAGCATTTT. Its protein is CASSDGLGNQPQHF. V usage is TRBV6-1 and J usage is TRBJ1-5; the D is unclear. CDR3 size: 14 residues. Germline CDR1 is MNHNS and CDR2 is SASEGT. V lost 3 bases and J lost 2, with 8 bases in between.

This chain joins TRBV30 and TRBJ1-1; D remains unclear. The CDR3 is 13 residues long. Trimming shortened V by 0 bases and J by 1 base, and 6 bases separated the two germline ends. Germline V gene sequence: CDR1 GTSNPN, CDR2 SVGIG (reference sequence). The CDR3 reads CAWSVLGNTEAFF. The CDR3 DNA reads as TGTGCCTGGAGTGTACTCGGGAACACTGAAGCTTTCTTT. Full variable domain (rest looked up from reference TRBV30 and TRBJ1-1): SQTIHQWPATLVQPVGSPLSLECTVEGTSNPNLYWYRQAAGRGLQLLFYSVGIGQISSEVPQNLSASRPQDRQFILSSKKLLLSDSGFYLCAWSVLGNTEAFFGQGTRLTVV.

The chain has TRBV11-2 and TRBJ2-7, with a possible D match to TRBD1 (6 bases). Trimming shortened V by 5 bases and J by 3 bases, and 14 bases separated the two germline ends. The CDR3 totals 14 residues. CDR1 SGHAT and CDR2 FQNNGV come from the germline V gene. CDR3 DNA sequence: TGTGCCAGCAGCGTGGGGGCAGGGAACTACGAGCAGTACTTC. Translation: CASSVGAGNYEQYF.

This clone was seen only a few times. The chain joins TRBV5-1 to TRBJ1-3, with 8 nucleotides matching TRBD1. This CDR3 region has 17 residues. Germline V gene data show CDR1 as SGHRS and CDR2 as YFSETQ. After removal of 4 bases from V and 4 bases from J, the junction contained 13 bases not matched to a gene. DNA for the CDR3: TGCGCCAGCAGCATGGAAGTTATCGGACAGGGCGGAAACACCATATATTTT. As protein: CASSMEVIGQGGNTIYF. Looking up the rest from reference TRBV5-1 and TRBJ1-3 gives the full variable domain: KAGVTQTPRYLIKTRGQQVTLSCSPISGHRSVSWYQQTPGQGLQFLFEYFSETQRNKGNFPGRFSGRQFSNSRSEMNVSTLELGDSALYLCASSMEVIGQGGNTIYFGEGSWLTVV.